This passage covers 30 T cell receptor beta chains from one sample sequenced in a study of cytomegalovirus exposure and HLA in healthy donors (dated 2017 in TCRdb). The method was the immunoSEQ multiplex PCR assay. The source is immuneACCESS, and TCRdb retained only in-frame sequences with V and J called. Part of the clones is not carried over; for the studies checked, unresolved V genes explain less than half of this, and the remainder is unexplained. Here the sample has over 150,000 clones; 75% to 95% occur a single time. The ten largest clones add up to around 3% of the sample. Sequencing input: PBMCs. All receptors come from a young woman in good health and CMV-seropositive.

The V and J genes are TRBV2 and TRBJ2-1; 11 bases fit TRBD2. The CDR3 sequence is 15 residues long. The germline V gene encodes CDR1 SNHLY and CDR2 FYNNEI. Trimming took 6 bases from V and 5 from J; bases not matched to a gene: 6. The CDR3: CASRPTSGGHNEQFF. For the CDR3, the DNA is TGTGCCAGCAGACCCACTAGCGGGGGTCACAATGAGCAGTTCTTC.

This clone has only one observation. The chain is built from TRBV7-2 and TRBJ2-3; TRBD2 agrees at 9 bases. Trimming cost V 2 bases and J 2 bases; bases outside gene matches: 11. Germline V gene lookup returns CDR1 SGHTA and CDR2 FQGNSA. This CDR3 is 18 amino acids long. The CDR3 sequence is CASSLLPFERGDTDTQYF. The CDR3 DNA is TGTGCCAGCAGCTTACTCCCGTTCGAGCGGGGGGACACAGATACGCAGTATTTT.

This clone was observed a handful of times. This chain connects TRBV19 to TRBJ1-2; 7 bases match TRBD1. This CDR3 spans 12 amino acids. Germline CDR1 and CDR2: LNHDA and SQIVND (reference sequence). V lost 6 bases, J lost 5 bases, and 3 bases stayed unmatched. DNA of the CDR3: TGTGCCAGTAGCCTGACAGGGTATGGCTACACCTTC. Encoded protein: CASSLTGYGYTF.

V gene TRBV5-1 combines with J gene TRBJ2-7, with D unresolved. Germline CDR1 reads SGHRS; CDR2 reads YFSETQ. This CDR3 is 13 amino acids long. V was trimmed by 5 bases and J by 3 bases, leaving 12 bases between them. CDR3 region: CASRTSSDYEQYF. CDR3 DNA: TGCGCCAGCAGGACTTCTTCCGACTACGAGCAGTACTTC.

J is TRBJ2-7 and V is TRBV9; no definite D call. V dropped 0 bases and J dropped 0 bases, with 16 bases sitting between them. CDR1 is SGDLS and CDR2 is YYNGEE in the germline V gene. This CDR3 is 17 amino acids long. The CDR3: CASSVAASLISSYEQYF. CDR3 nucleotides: TGTGCCAGCAGCGTAGCCGCGAGTTTAATAAGCTCCTACGAGCAGTACTTC.

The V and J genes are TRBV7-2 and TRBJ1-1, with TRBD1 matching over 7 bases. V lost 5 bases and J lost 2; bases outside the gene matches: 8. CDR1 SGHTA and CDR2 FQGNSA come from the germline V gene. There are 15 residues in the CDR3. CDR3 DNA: TGTGCCAGCAGCACCTGGGACAGCGGTAACACTGAAGCTTTCTTT. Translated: CASSTWDSGNTEAFF.

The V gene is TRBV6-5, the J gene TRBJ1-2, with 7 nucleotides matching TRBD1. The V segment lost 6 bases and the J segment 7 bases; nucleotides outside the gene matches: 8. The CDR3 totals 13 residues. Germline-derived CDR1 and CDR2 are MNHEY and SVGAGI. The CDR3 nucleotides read TGTGCCAGCAGATATAGGGACAGATTTGGCTACACCTTC. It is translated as CASRYRDRFGYTF.

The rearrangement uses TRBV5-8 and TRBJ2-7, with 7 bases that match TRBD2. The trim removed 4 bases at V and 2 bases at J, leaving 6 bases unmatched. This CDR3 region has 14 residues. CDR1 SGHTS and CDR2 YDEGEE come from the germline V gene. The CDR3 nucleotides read TGTGCCAGCAGCCCGCTGGGGGGGGCCTACGAGCAGTACTTC. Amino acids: CASSPLGGAYEQYF.

Here the CDR3 reads CASSSPEDEQYF. The DNA for the CDR3 is TGTGCCAGCAGCTCCCCGGAGGACGAGCAGTACTTC. The rearrangement links TRBV28 to TRBJ2-7, with D maybe TRBD2 (5 bases). The ends were cut back, 6 bases at V and 5 bases at J, with 11 bases in the middle. Germline V gives CDR1 MDHEN, CDR2 SYDVKM. CDR3 size: 12 residues.

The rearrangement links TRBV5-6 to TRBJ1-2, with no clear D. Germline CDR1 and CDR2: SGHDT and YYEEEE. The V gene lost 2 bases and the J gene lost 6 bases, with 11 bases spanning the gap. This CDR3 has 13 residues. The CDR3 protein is CASSFTVGDGYTF. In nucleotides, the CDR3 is TGTGCCAGCAGCTTTACGGTCGGGGATGGCTACACCTTC.

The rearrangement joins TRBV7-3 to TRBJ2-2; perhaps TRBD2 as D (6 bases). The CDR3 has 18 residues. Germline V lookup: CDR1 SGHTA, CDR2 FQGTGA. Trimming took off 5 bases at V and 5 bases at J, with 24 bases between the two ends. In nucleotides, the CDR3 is TGTGCCAGCAGCCCAACCGGGACTCAGAGAGGTTTAACCGGGGAGCTGTTTTTT. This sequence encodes CASSPTGTQRGLTGELFF.

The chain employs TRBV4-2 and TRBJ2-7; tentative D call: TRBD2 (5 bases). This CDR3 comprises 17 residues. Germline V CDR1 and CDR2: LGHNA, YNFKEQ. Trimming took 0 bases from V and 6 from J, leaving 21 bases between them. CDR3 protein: CASSQDVPGLKAGEQYF. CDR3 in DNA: TGTGCCAGCAGCCAAGATGTCCCAGGACTTAAGGCGGGCGAGCAGTACTTC.

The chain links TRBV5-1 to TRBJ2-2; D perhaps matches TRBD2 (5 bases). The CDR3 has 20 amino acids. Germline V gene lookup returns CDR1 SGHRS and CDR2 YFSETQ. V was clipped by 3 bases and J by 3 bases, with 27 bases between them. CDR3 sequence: CASSSTPPGGMFGDTGELFF. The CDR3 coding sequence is TGCGCCAGCAGCTCAACCCCGCCAGGTGGAATGTTCGGGGACACCGGGGAGCTGTTTTTT.

The CDR3 DNA sequence: TGTGCCAGCAGCCCCCGCCGGCTTTCCCGGGAGATCACAGATACGCAGTATTTT. This gives the protein CASSPRRLSREITDTQYF. The chain uses TRBV9 and TRBJ2-3; weak D call: TRBD2 (6 bases). Per germline, CDR1 SGDLS and CDR2 YYNGEE. The CDR3 runs 18 residues. Trimming shortened V by 4 bases and J by 2 bases, and 23 bases separated the two germline ends.

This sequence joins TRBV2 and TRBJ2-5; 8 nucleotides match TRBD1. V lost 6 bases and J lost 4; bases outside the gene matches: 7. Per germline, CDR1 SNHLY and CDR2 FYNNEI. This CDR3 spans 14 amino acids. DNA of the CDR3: TGTGCCAGCAGGGAACAGGGGGTGGGAGAGACCCAGTACTTC. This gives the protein CASREQGVGETQYF.

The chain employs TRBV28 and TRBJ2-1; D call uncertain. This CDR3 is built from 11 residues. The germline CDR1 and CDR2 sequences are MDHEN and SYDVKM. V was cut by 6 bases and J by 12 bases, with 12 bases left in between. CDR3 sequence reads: CASSPTYGQFF. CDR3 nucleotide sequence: TGTGCCAGCAGCCCTACCTACGGGCAGTTCTTC.

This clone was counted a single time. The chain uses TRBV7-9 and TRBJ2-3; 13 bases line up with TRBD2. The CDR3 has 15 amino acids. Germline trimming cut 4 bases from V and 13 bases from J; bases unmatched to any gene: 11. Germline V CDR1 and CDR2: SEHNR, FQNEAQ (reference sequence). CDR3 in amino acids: CASSSGTSGAHQEYF. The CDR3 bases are TGTGCCAGCAGCTCCGGGACTAGCGGGGCCCACCAGGAGTATTTT.

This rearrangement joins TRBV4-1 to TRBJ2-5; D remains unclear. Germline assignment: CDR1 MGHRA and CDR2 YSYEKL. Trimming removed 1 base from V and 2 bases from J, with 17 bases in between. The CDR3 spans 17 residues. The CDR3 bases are TGCGCCAGCAGCCAAGCTATGAGAGGAGCCCCTCAAGAGACCCAGTACTTC. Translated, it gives CASSQAMRGAPQETQYF.

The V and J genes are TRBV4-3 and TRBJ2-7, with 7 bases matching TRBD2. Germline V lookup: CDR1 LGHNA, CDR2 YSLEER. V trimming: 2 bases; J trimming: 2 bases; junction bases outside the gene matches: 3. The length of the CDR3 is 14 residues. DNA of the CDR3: TGCGCCAGCAGCCAATTTGCGGGGGCCTACGAGCAGTACTTC. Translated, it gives CASSQFAGAYEQYF.

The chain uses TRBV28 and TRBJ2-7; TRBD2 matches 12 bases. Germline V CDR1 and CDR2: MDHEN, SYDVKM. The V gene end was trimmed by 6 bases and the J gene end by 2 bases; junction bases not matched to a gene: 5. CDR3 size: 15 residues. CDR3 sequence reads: CASSSSGRVTYEQYF. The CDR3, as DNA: TGTGCCAGCAGCTCTAGCGGGAGGGTAACCTACGAGCAGTACTTC.

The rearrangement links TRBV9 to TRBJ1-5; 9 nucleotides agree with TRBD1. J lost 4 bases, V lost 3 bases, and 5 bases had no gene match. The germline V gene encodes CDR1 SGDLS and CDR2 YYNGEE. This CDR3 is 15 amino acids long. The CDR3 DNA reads TGTGCCAGCAGCGGCGGGACAGGGATTAATCAGCCCCAGCATTTT. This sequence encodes CASSGGTGINQPQHF. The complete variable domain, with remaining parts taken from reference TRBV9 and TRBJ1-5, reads DSGVTQTPKHLITATGQRVTLRCSPRSGDLSVYWYQQSLDQGLQFLIQYYNGEERAKGNILERFSAQQFPDLHSELNLSSLELGDSALYFCASSGGTGINQPQHFGDGTRLSIL.

The CDR3 spells CASSLGRQLQETQYF. CDR3 coding DNA: TGTGCCAGCAGCTTAGGCCGACAGCTCCAAGAGACCCAGTACTTC. The chain uses TRBV11-3 and TRBJ2-5; a weak D match, TRBD1 (5 bases). Germline-derived CDR1 and CDR2 are SGHNT and YENEEA. The CDR3 extends over 15 amino acids. Trimming took 1 base from V and 1 from J, leaving 10 bases between them.

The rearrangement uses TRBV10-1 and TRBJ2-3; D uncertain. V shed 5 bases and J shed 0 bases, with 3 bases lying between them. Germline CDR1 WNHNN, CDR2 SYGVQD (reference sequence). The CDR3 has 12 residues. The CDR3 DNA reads TGCGCCAGCAGTCGGAGCACAGATACGCAGTATTTT. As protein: CASSRSTDTQYF.

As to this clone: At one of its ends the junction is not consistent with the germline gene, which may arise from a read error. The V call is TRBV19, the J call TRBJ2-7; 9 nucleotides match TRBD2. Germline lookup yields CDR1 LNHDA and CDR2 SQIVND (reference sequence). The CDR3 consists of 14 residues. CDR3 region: CASSTGTSPLEQYF. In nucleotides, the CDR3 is TGTGCCAGCAGTACCGGGACTAGCCCTCTCGAGCAGTACTTC.

This CDR3 reads CATKERAGYNTEAFF. The DNA of the CDR3 is TGTGCCACCAAGGAAAGAGCAGGGTACAACACTGAAGCTTTCTTT. The rearrangement joins TRBV15 to TRBJ1-1; TRBD1 is a possible D gene (5 bases). There are 15 residues in the CDR3. The germline gives CDR1 LNHNV, CDR2 YYDKDF (reference sequence). V was clipped by 7 bases and J by 2 bases, with 17 bases between them. The complete variable domain, with remaining parts taken from reference TRBV15 and TRBJ1-1, reads DAMVIQNPRYQVTQFGKPVTLSCSQTLNHNVMYWYQQKSSQAPKLLFHYYDKDFNNEADTPDNFQSRRPNTSFCFLDIRSPGLGDTAMYLCATKERAGYNTEAFFGQGTRLTVV.

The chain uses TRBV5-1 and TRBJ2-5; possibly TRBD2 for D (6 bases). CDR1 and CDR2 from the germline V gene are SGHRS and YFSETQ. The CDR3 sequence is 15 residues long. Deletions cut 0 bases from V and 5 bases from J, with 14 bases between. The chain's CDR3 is CASSLDLRAGETQYF. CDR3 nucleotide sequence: TGCGCCAGCAGCTTGGATTTGAGGGCGGGGGAGACCCAGTACTTC.

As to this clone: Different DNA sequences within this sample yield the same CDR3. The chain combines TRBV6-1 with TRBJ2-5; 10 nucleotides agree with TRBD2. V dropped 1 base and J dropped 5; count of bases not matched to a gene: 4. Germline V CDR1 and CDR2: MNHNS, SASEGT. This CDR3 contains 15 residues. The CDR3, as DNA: TGTGCCAGCAGTGAAGAAGCGGGGGGGCCGGAGACCCAGTACTTC. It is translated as CASSEEAGGPETQYF.

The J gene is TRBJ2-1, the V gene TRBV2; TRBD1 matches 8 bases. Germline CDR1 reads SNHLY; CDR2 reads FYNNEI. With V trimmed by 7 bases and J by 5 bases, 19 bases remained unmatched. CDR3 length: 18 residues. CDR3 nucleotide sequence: TGTGCCAGCAACTTCAGGCAGGGGGCTGTAAAGGGGCACAATGAGCAGTTCTTC. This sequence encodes CASNFRQGAVKGHNEQFF.

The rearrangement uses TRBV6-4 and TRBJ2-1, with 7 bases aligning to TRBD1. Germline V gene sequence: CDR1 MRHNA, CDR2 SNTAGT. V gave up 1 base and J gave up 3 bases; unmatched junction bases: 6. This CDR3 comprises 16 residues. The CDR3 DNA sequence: TGTGCCAGCAGTGACTTGCCAGGGGGTTTCTACAATGAGCAGTTCTTC. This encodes CASSDLPGGFYNEQFF.

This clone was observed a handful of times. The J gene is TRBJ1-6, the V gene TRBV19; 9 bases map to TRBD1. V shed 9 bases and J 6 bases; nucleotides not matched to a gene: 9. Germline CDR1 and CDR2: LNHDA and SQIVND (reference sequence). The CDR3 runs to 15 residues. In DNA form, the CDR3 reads TGTGCCAGCACGGAAGGGACAGGGAGTAATTCACCCCTCCACTTT. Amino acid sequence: CASTEGTGSNSPLHF.